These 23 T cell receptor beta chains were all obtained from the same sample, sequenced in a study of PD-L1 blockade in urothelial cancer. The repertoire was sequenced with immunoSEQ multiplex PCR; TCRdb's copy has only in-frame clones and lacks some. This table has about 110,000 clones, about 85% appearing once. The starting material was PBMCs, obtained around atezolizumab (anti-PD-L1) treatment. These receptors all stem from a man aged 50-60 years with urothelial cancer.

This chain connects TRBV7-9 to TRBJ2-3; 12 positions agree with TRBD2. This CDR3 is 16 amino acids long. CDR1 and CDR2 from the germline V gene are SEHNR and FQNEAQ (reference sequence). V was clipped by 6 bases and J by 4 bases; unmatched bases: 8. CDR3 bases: TGTGCCAGCAGGAGGATCGGACTAGCGGGATCAGATACGCAGTATTTT. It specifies CASRRIGLAGSDTQYF.

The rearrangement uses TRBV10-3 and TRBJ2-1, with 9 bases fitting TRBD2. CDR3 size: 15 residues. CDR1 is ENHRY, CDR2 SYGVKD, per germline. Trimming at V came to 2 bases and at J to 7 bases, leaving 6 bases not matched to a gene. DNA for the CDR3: TGTGCCATCAGTGAGAAGGCGGGAGGGCAAAATGAGCAGTTCTTC. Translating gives CAISEKAGGQNEQFF.

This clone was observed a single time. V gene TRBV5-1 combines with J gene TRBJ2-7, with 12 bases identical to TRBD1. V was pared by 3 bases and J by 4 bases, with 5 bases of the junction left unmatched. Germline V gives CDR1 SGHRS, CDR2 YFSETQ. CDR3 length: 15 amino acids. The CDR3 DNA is TGCGCCAGCAGCTCCCGGGACAGGGGGCTTTACGAGCAGTACTTC. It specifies CASSSRDRGLYEQYF.

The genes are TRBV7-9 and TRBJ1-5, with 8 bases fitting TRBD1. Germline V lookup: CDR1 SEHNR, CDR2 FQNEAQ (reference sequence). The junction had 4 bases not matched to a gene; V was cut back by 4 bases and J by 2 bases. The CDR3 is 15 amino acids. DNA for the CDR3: TGTGCCAGCAGCTCAGACAGGGGAGGCAATCAGCCCCAGCATTTT. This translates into CASSSDRGGNQPQHF.

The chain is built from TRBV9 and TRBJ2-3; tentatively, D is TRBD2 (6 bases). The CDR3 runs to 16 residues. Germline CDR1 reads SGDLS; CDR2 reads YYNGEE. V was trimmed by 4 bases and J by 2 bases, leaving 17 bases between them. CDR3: CASSQRWGLLTDTQYF. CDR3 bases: TGTGCCAGCAGCCAAAGGTGGGGACTGCTCACAGATACGCAGTATTTT.

DNA of the CDR3: TGTGCCAGCAGCTTAGCACTGACGGACAGGGACGAGCAGTACTTC. Translating it yields CASSLALTDRDEQYF. The rearrangement uses TRBV7-9 and TRBJ2-7, with 8 bases lining up with TRBD1. V lost 0 bases to trimming and J lost 5 bases; unmatched junction nucleotides: 6. The CDR3 spans 15 residues. Germline assignment: CDR1 SEHNR and CDR2 FQNEAQ (reference sequence).

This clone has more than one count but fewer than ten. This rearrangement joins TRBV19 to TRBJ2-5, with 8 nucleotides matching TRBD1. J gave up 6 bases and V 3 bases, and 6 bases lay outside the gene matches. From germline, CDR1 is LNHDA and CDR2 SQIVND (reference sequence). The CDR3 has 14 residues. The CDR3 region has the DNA TGTGCCAGTAGTATTCAGGGGGCAGGAAAGACCCAGTACTTC. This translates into CASSIQGAGKTQYF.

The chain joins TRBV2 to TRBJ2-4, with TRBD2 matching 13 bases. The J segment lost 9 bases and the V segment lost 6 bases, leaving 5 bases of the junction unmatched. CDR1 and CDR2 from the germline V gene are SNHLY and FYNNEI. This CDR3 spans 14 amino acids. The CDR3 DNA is TGTGCCAGCAGGTGGACTAGCGGGAGTCCCATTCAGTACTTC. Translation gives CASRWTSGSPIQYF.

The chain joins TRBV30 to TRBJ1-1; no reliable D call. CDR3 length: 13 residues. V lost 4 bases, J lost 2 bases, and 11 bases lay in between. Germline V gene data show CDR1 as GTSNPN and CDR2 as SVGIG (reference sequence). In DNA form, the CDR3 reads TGTGCCTGGAATTGGGCCAGTAACACTGAAGCTTTCTTT. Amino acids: CAWNWASNTEAFF. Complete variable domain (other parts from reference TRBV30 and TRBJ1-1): SQTIHQWPATLVQPVGSPLSLECTVEGTSNPNLYWYRQAAGRGLQLLFYSVGIGQISSEVPQNLSASRPQDRQFILSSKKLLLSDSGFYLCAWNWASNTEAFFGQGTRLTVV.

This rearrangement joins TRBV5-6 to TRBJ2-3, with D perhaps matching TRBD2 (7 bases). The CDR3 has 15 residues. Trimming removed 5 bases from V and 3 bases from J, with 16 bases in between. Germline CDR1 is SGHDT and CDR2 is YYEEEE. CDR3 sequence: CASSPQGGWTDTQYF. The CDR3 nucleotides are TGTGCCAGCAGTCCACAGGGAGGGTGGACAGATACGCAGTATTTT.

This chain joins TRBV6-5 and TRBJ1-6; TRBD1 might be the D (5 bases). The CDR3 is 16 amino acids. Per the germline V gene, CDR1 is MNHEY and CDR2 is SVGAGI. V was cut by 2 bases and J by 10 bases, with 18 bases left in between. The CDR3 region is CASSYRQVREGSPLHF. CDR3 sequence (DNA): TGTGCCAGCAGTTACCGCCAGGTCAGGGAGGGATCACCCCTCCACTTT.

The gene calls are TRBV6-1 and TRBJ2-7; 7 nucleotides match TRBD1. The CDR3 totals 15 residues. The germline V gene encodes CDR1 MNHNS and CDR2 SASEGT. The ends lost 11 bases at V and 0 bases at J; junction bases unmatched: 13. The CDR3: CAGHIDRAGSYEQYF. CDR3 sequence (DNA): TGTGCCGGACACATTGACAGGGCAGGCTCCTACGAGCAGTACTTC.

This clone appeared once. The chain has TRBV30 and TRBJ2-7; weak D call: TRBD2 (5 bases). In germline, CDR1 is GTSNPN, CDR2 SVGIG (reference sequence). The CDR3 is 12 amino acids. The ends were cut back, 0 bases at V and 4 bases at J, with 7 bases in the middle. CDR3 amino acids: CAWSVSGYEQYF. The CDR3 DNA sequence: TGTGCCTGGAGTGTGTCGGGGTACGAGCAGTACTTC. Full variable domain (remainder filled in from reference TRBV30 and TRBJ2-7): SQTIHQWPATLVQPVGSPLSLECTVEGTSNPNLYWYRQAAGRGLQLLFYSVGIGQISSEVPQNLSASRPQDRQFILSSKKLLLSDSGFYLCAWSVSGYEQYFGPGTRLTVT.

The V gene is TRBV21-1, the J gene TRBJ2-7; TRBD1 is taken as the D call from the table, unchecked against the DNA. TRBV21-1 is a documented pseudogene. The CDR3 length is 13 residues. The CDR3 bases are TGTGCCGGACTAGAACGGACAGGGTACGAGCAGTACTTC. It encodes CAGLERTGYEQYF.

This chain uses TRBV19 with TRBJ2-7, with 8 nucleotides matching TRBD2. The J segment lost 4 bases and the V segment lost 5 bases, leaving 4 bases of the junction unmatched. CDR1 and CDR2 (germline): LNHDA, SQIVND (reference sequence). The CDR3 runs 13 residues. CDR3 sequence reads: CASSLGLGYEQYF. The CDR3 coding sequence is TGTGCCAGTAGTTTGGGACTAGGGTACGAGCAGTACTTC.

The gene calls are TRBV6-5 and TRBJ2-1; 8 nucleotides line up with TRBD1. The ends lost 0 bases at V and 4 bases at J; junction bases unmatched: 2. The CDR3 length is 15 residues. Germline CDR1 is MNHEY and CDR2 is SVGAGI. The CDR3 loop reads CASSYSTGDYNEQFF. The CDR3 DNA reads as TGTGCCAGCAGTTACTCGACAGGGGATTACAATGAGCAGTTCTTC.

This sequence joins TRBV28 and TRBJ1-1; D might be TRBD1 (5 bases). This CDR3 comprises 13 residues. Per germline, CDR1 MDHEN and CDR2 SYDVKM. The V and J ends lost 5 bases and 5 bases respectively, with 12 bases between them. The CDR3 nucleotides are TGTGCCAGCAGTCCGGGGGTAAGGACTGAAGCTTTCTTT. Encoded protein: CASSPGVRTEAFF.

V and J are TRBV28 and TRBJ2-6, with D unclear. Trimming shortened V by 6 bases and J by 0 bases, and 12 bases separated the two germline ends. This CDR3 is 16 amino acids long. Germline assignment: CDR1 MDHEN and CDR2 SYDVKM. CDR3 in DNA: TGTGCCAGCAGCCAAAGACTGACCTCTGGGGCCAACGTCCTGACTTTC. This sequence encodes CASSQRLTSGANVLTF. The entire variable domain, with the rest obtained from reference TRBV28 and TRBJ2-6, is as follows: DVKVTQSSRYLVKRTGEKVFLECVQDMDHENMFWYRQDPGLGLRLIYFSYDVKMKEKGDIPEGYSVSREKKERFSLILESASTNQTSMYLCASSQRLTSGANVLTFGAGSRLTVL.

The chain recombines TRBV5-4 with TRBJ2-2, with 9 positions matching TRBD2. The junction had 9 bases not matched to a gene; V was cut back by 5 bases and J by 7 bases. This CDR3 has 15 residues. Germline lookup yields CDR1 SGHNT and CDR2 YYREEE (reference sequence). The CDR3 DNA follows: TGTGCCAGCAGACTCGGCGGGAGGGCCAACGGGGAGCTGTTTTTT. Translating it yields CASRLGGRANGELFF. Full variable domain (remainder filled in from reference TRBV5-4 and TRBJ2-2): ETGVTQSPTHLIKTRGQQVTLRCSSQSGHNTVSWYQQALGQGPQFIFQYYREEENGRGNFPPRFSGLQFPNYSSELNVNALELDDSALYLCASRLGGRANGELFFGEGSRLTVL.

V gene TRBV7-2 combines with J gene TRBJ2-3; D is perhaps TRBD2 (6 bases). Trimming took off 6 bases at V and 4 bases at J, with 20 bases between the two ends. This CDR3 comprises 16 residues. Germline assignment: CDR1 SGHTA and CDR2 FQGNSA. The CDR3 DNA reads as TGTGCCAGCAGACAAACAGGAAGCGGGCGTGCAGATACGCAGTATTTT. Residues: CASRQTGSGRADTQYF.

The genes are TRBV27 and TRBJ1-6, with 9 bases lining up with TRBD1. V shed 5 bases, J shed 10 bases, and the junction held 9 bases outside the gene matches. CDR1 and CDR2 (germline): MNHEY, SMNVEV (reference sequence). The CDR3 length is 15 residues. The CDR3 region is CASSLKQGARSPLHF. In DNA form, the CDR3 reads TGTGCCAGCAGTCTTAAACAGGGGGCGCGGTCACCCCTCCACTTT.

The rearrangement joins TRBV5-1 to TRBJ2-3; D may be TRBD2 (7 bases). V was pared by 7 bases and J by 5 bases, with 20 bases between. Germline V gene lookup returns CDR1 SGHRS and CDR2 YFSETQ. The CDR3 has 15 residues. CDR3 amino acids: CASSGGTSSGDTQYF. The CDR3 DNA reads TGCGCCAGCTCGGGGGGCACATCGTCTGGAGATACGCAGTATTTT.

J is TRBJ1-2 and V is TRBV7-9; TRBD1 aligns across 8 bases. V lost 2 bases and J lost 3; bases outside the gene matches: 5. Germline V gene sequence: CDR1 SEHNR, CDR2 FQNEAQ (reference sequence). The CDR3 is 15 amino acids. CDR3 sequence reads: CASSLPQGADYGYTF. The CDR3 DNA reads TGTGCCAGCAGCTTACCCCAGGGGGCAGACTATGGCTACACCTTC.